This TCR beta chain is from a study of regulatory T cells in long-lasting Graves disease. Investigators prepared the TCR beta libraries by applying iRepertoire HTBI primers and Arm-PCR of CDR3 regions. TCRdb re-called the multiplex PCR reads with MiXCR, one entry per CDR3 protein. The data contain roughly 380,000 distinct CDR3 sequences, 16% of them seen just once; the ten biggest clones take up just under 30%. Germline V CDR1 and CDR2: SGHVS, FNYEAQ. With 3 bases removed from V and 2 bases from J, the gap between germline ends came to 8 bases. The CDR3 spans 13 residues. Time point in this sample: newly diagnosed GD, antithyroid drugs for less than 3 months. Extracted PBMC RNA gave rise to the TCR library. This clonotype showed up many times. In addition, the sample was reused for a study of T cells in Graves' hyperthyroidism and ophthalmopathy.

The chain recombines TRBV7-6 with TRBJ2-7; no firm D call. The source was peripheral blood mononuclear cells (PBMCs), collected at new diagnosis, from a patient treated with antithyroid drugs. The receptor was derived from a man between 40 and 49 years old with Graves disease. Here the CDR3 reads CASSFREAYEQYF. The CDR3, as DNA: TGTGCCAGCAGCTTCCGTGAGGCCTACGAGCAGTACTTC.